What follows are 30 T cell receptor beta chains derived from one specimen sequenced in a study of blood T cell repertoires in COVID-19. The protocol was immunoSEQ multiplex PCR, while the TCRdb copy is restricted to in-frame clones and leaves out a portion. The sample includes 50,000 to 60,000 clones, about 90% of them seen just once. The sequencing input was peripheral blood. The receptors come from a man older than 75 with active or convalescent COVID-19.

CDR3 sequence reads: CASSSGLKDGYTF. The CDR3 coding sequence is TGTGCCAGCAGTTCAGGGTTGAAAGATGGCTACACCTTC. V gene TRBV28 combines with J gene TRBJ1-2; D is possibly TRBD1 (5 bases). CDR3 length equals 13 residues. Trimming shortened V by 4 bases and J by 6 bases, and 12 bases separated the two germline ends. The germline CDR1 and CDR2 sequences are MDHEN and SYDVKM.

The chain recombines TRBV5-1 with TRBJ2-4; D may be TRBD2 (7 bases). Germline values: CDR1 SGHRS, CDR2 YFSETQ. CDR3 length equals 14 residues. V was pared by 2 bases and J by 7 bases, with 13 bases between. CDR3 loop: CASSFTGGGNIQYF. The CDR3 nucleotides read TGCGCCAGCAGCTTTACGGGGGGCGGGAACATTCAGTACTTC.

The rearrangement links TRBV27 to TRBJ2-1; TRBD2 might be the D (6 bases). Germline lookup yields CDR1 MNHEY and CDR2 SMNVEV (reference sequence). V gave up 4 bases and J gave up 6 bases, with 7 bases separating them. The CDR3 consists of 12 residues. The CDR3 spells CASSSGGNEQFF. CDR3 DNA: TGTGCCAGCAGTTCCGGGGGCAATGAGCAGTTCTTC.

The rearrangement joins TRBV29-1 to TRBJ1-1, with a possible D match to TRBD1 (5 bases). V was pared by 3 bases and J by 5 bases, with 10 bases between. Germline CDR1 SQVTM, CDR2 ANQGSEA. This CDR3 spans 12 amino acids. CDR3 nucleotide sequence: TGCAGCGTTGATCGGAGGGGAACTGAAGCTTTCTTT. This codes for CSVDRRGTEAFF. The full variable domain, rest sourced from reference TRBV29-1 and TRBJ1-1, is SAVISQKPSRDICQRGTSLTIQCQVDSQVTMMFWYRQQPGQSLTLIATANQGSEATYESGFVIDKFPISRPNLTFSTLTVSNMSPEDSSIYLCSVDRRGTEAFFGQGTRLTVV.

This chain connects TRBV7-8 to TRBJ2-7; 8 bases are a match to TRBD1. This CDR3 spans 14 amino acids. The V gene end was trimmed by 3 bases and the J gene end by 6 bases; junction bases not matched to a gene: 7. CDR1 and CDR2 (germline): SGHVS, FQNEAQ. The CDR3 DNA sequence: TGTGCCAGCAGCTTCGCGACAGGGGTCTCCGAGCAGTACTTC. Encoded protein: CASSFATGVSEQYF.

The chain links TRBV7-2 to TRBJ2-7; TRBD2 matches at 10 bases. With V trimmed by 5 bases and J by 6 bases, 13 bases remained unmatched. CDR3 size: 16 residues. CDR1 SGHTA and CDR2 FQGNSA come from the germline V gene. The CDR3 region is CASSLQREGRGGEQYF. DNA of the CDR3: TGTGCCAGCAGCCTCCAGCGGGAGGGCCGAGGTGGCGAGCAGTACTTC.

This chain joins TRBV15 and TRBJ1-2; D not resolved. Trimming took off 0 bases at V and 2 bases at J, with 7 bases between the two ends. This CDR3 has 14 residues. Per the germline V gene, CDR1 is LNHNV and CDR2 is YYDKDF (reference sequence). Here the CDR3 DNA reads TGTGCCACCAGCAGAGATTTCGCGAACTATGGCTACACCTTC. Amino acid sequence: CATSRDFANYGYTF.

The chain employs TRBV7-2 and TRBJ2-7; 8 bases line up with TRBD2. V dropped 5 bases and J dropped 0; count of bases not matched to a gene: 9. There are 16 residues in the CDR3. The V gene's germline CDR1 is SGHTA and CDR2 FQGNSA. Here the CDR3 DNA reads TGTGCCAGCAGCATCCCCGGACTAGCAAGCTCCTACGAGCAGTACTTC. Translated, it gives CASSIPGLASSYEQYF.

The rearrangement links TRBV18 to TRBJ2-2; D might be TRBD1 (6 bases). The CDR3 consists of 16 residues. The V gene lost 1 base and the J gene lost 0 bases, with 9 bases spanning the gap. Per the germline V gene, CDR1 is KGHSH and CDR2 is LQKENI. The CDR3: CASSPQRDTNTGELFF. CDR3 nucleotide sequence: TGTGCCAGCTCACCACAACGGGACACGAACACCGGGGAGCTGTTTTTT.

The rearrangement uses TRBV11-3 and TRBJ2-2; 7 positions agree with TRBD1. CDR3 length: 17 amino acids. Germline-derived CDR1 and CDR2 are SGHNT and YENEEA. V lost 1 base, J lost 0 bases, and 5 bases stayed unmatched. Written as DNA, the CDR3 is TGTGCCAGCAGCTTAGGTGGGGGACAGTCGAACACCGGGGAGCTGTTTTTT. Amino acids: CASSLGGGQSNTGELFF. The whole variable domain, filled in from reference TRBV11-3 and TRBJ2-2, reads EAGVVQSPRYKIIEKKQPVAFWCNPISGHNTLYWYLQNLGQGPELLIRYENEEAVDDSQLPKDRFSAERLKGVDSTLKIQPAELGDSAVYLCASSLGGGQSNTGELFFGEGSRLTVL.

The V gene is TRBV6-5, the J gene TRBJ1-6; 7 nucleotides line up with TRBD1. Looked up from germline, CDR1 is MNHEY and CDR2 is SVGAGI. The CDR3 is 15 amino acids. V trimming: 2 bases; J trimming: 15 bases; junction bases outside the gene matches: 13. CDR3 in amino acids: CASSYRRQGVGDLHF. CDR3 coding DNA: TGTGCCAGCAGTTACAGGAGGCAGGGGGTCGGTGACCTCCACTTT.

The J gene is TRBJ2-7, the V gene TRBV28, with a possible D match to TRBD2 (6 bases). The ends were cut back, 4 bases at V and 6 bases at J, with 19 bases in the middle. Germline values: CDR1 MDHEN, CDR2 SYDVKM. The CDR3 is 15 amino acids. As DNA, the CDR3 is TGTGCCAGCAGTTCCTGGACTATGACCGGGCTCGAGCAGTACTTC. Its protein product is CASSSWTMTGLEQYF.

The chain employs TRBV9 and TRBJ2-3; D call uncertain. Germline V gene data show CDR1 as SGDLS and CDR2 as YYNGEE. There are 16 residues in the CDR3. With 0 bases removed from V and 6 bases from J, the gap between germline ends came to 17 bases. The chain's CDR3 is CASSVGLASGEDTQYF. In DNA, the CDR3 is TGTGCCAGCAGCGTAGGACTGGCCTCCGGTGAGGATACGCAGTATTTT.

The V call is TRBV19, the J call TRBJ2-7; 9 bases align to TRBD1. Germline values: CDR1 LNHDA, CDR2 SQIVND (reference sequence). The CDR3 contains 14 residues. V dropped 6 bases and J dropped 5; count of bases not matched to a gene: 8. DNA for the CDR3: TGTGCCAGTAGCTCCCCGGGACAGGGCGACGAGCAGTACTTC. It codes for CASSSPGQGDEQYF.

This clone was seen only a few times. This chain uses TRBV6-5 with TRBJ2-7; no firm D call. Germline V gives CDR1 MNHEY, CDR2 SVGAGI. Trimming took off 2 bases at V and 1 base at J, with 6 bases between the two ends. This CDR3 contains 13 residues. As DNA, the CDR3 is TGTGCCAGCAGTTACGAGATGTCCTACGAGCAGTACTTC. It is translated as CASSYEMSYEQYF.

The CDR3 coding sequence is TGTGCCTGGAGTGTTTGGTCAGGGAGGGGCAATGAGCAGTTCTTC. Translated: CAWSVWSGRGNEQFF. The chain carries TRBV30 and TRBJ2-1, with 7 bases identical to TRBD2. CDR1 is GTSNPN and CDR2 is SVGIG in the germline V gene (reference sequence). There are 15 residues in the CDR3. Germline trimming cut 0 bases from V and 6 bases from J; bases unmatched to any gene: 8.

This chain connects TRBV6-1 to TRBJ2-2, with TRBD2 as a possible D gene (5 bases). The CDR3 length is 16 residues. V was trimmed by 3 bases and J by 4 bases, leaving 15 bases between them. CDR1 and CDR2 from the germline V gene are MNHNS and SASEGT. The CDR3 spells CASSDVEAVTTGELFF. The CDR3 coding sequence is TGTGCCAGCAGTGACGTCGAAGCGGTAACCACCGGGGAGCTGTTTTTT.

The CDR3, as DNA: TGTGCCAGCAGCCAAGGGGTAGGGGCTCTGGGTGATACGCAGTATTTT. Translated: CASSQGVGALGDTQYF. The V call is TRBV3-1 (or the pseudogene TRBV3-2), the J call TRBJ2-3, with D tentatively TRBD1 (5 bases). The CDR3 consists of 16 residues. The V gene's germline CDR1 is LGHDT and CDR2 YNNKEL (reference sequence). V was cut by 1 base and J by 6 bases, with 17 bases left in between.

Here the CDR3 reads CASSLGTLDNEQFF. The CDR3 coding sequence is TGCGCCAGCAGCTTGGGGACATTAGACAATGAGCAGTTCTTC. The V call is TRBV5-1, the J call TRBJ2-1, with a tentative D call TRBD1 (5 bases). The CDR3 has 14 amino acids. V was clipped by 0 bases and J by 5 bases, with 9 bases between them. Germline values: CDR1 SGHRS, CDR2 YFSETQ.

The chain employs TRBV28 and TRBJ2-7; 9 bases line up with TRBD1. The germline V gene has CDR1 MDHEN and CDR2 SYDVKM. The CDR3 totals 14 residues. The J segment lost 7 bases and the V segment lost 7 bases, leaving 11 bases of the junction unmatched. The CDR3 coding sequence is TGTGCCAGCAAATCCGGGACAGGGACCTGGGAGCAGTACTTC. It is translated as CASKSGTGTWEQYF.

The chain couples TRBV28 to TRBJ2-3; 7 bases are a match to TRBD1. Losses at the gene ends were 5 bases for V and 1 base for J; bases not matched to a gene: 6. Germline V gene lookup returns CDR1 MDHEN and CDR2 SYDVKM. The CDR3 is made up of 15 amino acids. The DNA of the CDR3 is TGTGCCAGCAGTGAGACAGGGCGAGGCACAGATACGCAGTATTTT. It specifies CASSETGRGTDTQYF.

The genes are TRBV28 and TRBJ2-7; tentatively, D is TRBD1 (5 bases). Germline V CDR1 and CDR2: MDHEN, SYDVKM. Trimming cost V 4 bases and J 2 bases, with 15 bases left between them. CDR3 length equals 15 residues. The CDR3 DNA reads TGTGCCAGCAGTTCTCGGACAAAGATGACCTACGAGCAGTACTTC. It encodes CASSSRTKMTYEQYF. Variable domain in full (rest from reference TRBV28 and TRBJ2-7): DVKVTQSSRYLVKRTGEKVFLECVQDMDHENMFWYRQDPGLGLRLIYFSYDVKMKEKGDIPEGYSVSREKKERFSLILESASTNQTSMYLCASSSRTKMTYEQYFGPGTRLTVT.

There are a few counts of this clone. The V gene is TRBV19, the J gene TRBJ1-5; the D gene is possibly TRBD1 (6 bases). Germline CDR1 LNHDA, CDR2 SQIVND (reference sequence). V shed 7 bases and J shed 6 bases, with 16 bases lying between them. This CDR3 contains 14 residues. The CDR3 reads CASTEGGGSQPQHF. DNA for the CDR3: TGTGCCAGTACTGAGGGAGGGGGAAGTCAGCCCCAGCATTTT. The complete variable domain, with remaining parts taken from reference TRBV19 and TRBJ1-5, reads DGGITQSPKYLFRKEGQNVTLSCEQNLNHDAMYWYRQDPGQGLRLIYYSQIVNDFQKGDIAEGYSVSREKKESFPLTVTSAQKNPTAFYLCASTEGGGSQPQHFGDGTRLSIL.

This clone turned up a few times. This chain links TRBV3-1 (or the pseudogene TRBV3-2) with TRBJ2-3, with 8 bases matching TRBD2. This CDR3 region has 15 residues. Germline lookup yields CDR1 LGHDT and CDR2 YNNKEL (reference sequence). V lost 6 bases and J lost 1; bases outside the gene matches: 6. The CDR3 sequence: CASSTAGARTDTQYF. CDR3 DNA sequence: TGTGCCAGCAGTACAGCGGGGGCCCGCACAGATACGCAGTATTTT.

The table lists this clone with a few counts. The chain links TRBV10-3 to TRBJ1-5; D not resolved. Trimming pared 3 bases from V and 2 bases from J, leaving 8 bases between. Germline CDR1 and CDR2: ENHRY and SYGVKD. The CDR3 spans 14 residues. The CDR3, as DNA: TGTGCCATCAGTGATCCGAGCGGCAATCAGCCCCAGCATTTT. It translates to CAISDPSGNQPQHF.

CDR3 sequence: CASSQPGLAGSEQYF. The CDR3 DNA reads TGTGCCAGCAGTCAACCGGGACTAGCGGGATCCGAGCAGTACTTC. This chain joins TRBV6-2 or TRBV6-3 and TRBJ2-7; 13 bases fit TRBD2. The CDR3 extends over 15 amino acids. V lost 5 bases and J lost 6; bases outside the gene matches: 7. CDR1 and CDR2 (germline): MNHEY, SVGEGT.

CDR3 coding DNA: TGTGCCAGCAGCTCGTCGACAGGGAGGTCTGAAGCTTTCTTT. Its protein product is CASSSSTGRSEAFF. The chain couples TRBV7-9 to TRBJ1-1; TRBD1 matches at 7 bases. The V segment lost 4 bases and the J segment 6 bases; nucleotides outside the gene matches: 8. The CDR3 consists of 14 residues. Germline CDR1 is SEHNR and CDR2 is FQNEAQ (reference sequence).

In DNA, the CDR3 is TGCGCCAGCAGCCCAGGGACAGGGGGAGGACAGCCCCAGCATTTT. Its translation: CASSPGTGGGQPQHF. The rearrangement joins TRBV4-3 to TRBJ1-5; 11 bases are a match to TRBD1. Looked up from germline, CDR1 is LGHNA and CDR2 is YSLEER. CDR3 length: 15 amino acids. The J segment lost 7 bases and the V segment lost 4 bases, leaving 6 bases of the junction unmatched.

V is TRBV2 and J is TRBJ2-1; the match to TRBD2 covers 10 bases. Trimming cost V 5 bases and J 5 bases; bases outside gene matches: 0. The length of the CDR3 is 13 residues. The germline gives CDR1 SNHLY, CDR2 FYNNEI. The CDR3 spells CASSSGGDNEQFF. As DNA, the CDR3 is TGTGCCAGCAGTAGCGGGGGGGACAATGAGCAGTTCTTC. Supplemented by reference TRBV2 and TRBJ2-1, the full variable domain reads EPEVTQTPSHQVTQMGQEVILRCVPISNHLYFYWYRQILGQKVEFLVSFYNNEISEKSEIFDDQFSVERPDGSNFTLKIRSTKLEDSAMYFCASSSGGDNEQFFGPGTRLTVL.

A single count supports this clone. This chain joins TRBV19 and TRBJ1-4; D is ambiguous. The CDR3 covers 12 residues. The V and J ends lost 9 bases and 7 bases respectively, with 12 bases between them. Germline V gene lookup returns CDR1 LNHDA and CDR2 SQIVND (reference sequence). Written as DNA, the CDR3 is TGTGCCAGCCGCTTATCCGGTGAAAAACTGTTTTTT. It specifies CASRLSGEKLFF.